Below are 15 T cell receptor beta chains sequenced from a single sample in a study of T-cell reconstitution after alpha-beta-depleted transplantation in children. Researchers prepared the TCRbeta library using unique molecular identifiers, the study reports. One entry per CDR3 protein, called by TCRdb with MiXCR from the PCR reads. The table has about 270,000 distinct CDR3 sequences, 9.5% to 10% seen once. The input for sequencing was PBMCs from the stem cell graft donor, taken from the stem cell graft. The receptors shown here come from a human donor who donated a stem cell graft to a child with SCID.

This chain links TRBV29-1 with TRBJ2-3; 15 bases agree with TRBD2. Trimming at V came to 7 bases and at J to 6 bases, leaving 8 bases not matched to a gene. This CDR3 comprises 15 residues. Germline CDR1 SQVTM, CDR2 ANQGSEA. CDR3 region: CSARTSGGVADTQYF. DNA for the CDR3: TGCAGCGCACGGACTAGCGGGGGGGTGGCGGATACGCAGTATTTT.

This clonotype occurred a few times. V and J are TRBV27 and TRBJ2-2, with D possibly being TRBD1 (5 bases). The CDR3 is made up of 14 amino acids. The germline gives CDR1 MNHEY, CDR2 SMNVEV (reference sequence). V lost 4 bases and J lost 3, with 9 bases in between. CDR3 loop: CASSYDRYTGELFF. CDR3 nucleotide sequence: TGTGCCAGCAGTTACGACAGATACACCGGGGAGCTGTTTTTT.

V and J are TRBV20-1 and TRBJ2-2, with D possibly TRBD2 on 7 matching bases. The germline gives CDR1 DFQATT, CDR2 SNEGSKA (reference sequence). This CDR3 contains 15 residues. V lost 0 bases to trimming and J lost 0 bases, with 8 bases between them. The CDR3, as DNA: TGCAGTGCTAGAGAAGGGGGGGCGAACACCGGGGAGCTGTTTTTT. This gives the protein CSAREGGANTGELFF.

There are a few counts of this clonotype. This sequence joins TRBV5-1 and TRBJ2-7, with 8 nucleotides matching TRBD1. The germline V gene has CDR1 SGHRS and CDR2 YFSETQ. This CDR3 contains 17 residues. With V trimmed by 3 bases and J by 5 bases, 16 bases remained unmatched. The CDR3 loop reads CASSSPIGGQAFNEQYF. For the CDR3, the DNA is TGCGCCAGCAGCTCCCCCATAGGGGGACAGGCCTTTAACGAGCAGTACTTC.

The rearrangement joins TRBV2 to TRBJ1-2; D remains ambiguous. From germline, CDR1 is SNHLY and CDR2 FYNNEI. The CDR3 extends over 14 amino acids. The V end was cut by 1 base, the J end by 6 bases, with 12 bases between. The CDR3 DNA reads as TGTGCCAGCAGTGAAGGAGTAGCCCAGGATGGCTACACCTTC. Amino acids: CASSEGVAQDGYTF.

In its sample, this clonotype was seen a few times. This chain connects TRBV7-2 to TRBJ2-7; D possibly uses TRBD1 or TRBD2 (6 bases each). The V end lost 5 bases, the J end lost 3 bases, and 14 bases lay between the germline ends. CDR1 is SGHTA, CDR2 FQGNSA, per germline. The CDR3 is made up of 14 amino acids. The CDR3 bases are TGTGCCAGCAGCCCGACGGGGGACAACTACGAGCAGTACTTC. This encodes CASSPTGDNYEQYF.

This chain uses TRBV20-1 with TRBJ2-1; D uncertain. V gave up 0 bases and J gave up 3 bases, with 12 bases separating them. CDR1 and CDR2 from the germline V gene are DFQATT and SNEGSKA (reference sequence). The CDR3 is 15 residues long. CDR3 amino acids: CSARDGSNHYNEQFF. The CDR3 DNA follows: TGCAGTGCTAGAGACGGCTCTAACCACTACAATGAGCAGTTCTTC.

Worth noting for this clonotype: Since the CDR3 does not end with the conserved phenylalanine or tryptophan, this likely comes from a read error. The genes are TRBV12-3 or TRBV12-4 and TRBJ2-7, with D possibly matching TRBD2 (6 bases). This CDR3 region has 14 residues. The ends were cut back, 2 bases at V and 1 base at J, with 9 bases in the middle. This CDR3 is CASSLFRGSYEQYY. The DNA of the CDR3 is TGTGCCAGCAGTTTATTTCGGGGGTCCTACGAGCAGTACTAC.

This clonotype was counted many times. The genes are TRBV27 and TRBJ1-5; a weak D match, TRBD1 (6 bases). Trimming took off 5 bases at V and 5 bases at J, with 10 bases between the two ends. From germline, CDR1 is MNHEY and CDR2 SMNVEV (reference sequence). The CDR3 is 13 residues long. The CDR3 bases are TGTGCCAGCAGTGCAGGGGTGCATCAGCCCCAGCATTTT. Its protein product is CASSAGVHQPQHF.

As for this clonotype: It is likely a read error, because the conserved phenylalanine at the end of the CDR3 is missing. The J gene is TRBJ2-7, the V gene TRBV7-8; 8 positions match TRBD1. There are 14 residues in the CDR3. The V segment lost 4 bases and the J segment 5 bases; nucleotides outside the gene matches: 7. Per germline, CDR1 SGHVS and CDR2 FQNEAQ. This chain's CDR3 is CASSYTGGVDEQYL. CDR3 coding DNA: TGTGCCAGCAGCTATACAGGGGGAGTGGACGAGCAGTACTTA.

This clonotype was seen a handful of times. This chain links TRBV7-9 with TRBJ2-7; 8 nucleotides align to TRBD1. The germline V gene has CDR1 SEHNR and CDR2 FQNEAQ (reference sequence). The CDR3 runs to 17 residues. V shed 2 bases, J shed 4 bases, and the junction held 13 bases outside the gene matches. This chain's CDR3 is CASSLSSGQGYFYEQYF. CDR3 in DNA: TGTGCCAGCAGCTTAAGCTCAGGACAGGGTTATTTTTACGAGCAGTACTTC. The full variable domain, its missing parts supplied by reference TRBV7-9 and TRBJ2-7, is DTGVSQNPRHKITKRGQNVTFRCDPISEHNRLYWYRQTLGQGPEFLTYFQNEAQLEKSRLLSDRFSAERPKGSFSTLEIQRTEQGDSAMYLCASSLSSGQGYFYEQYFGPGTRLTVT.

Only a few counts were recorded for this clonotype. The CDR3 loop reads CSARESTSGFYEQYF. CDR3 DNA sequence: TGCAGTGCTAGAGAGTCAACTAGCGGGTTCTACGAGCAGTACTTC. The J gene is TRBJ2-7, the V gene TRBV20-1; 9 nucleotides line up with TRBD2. The CDR3 runs 15 residues. With 0 bases clipped from V and 3 bases from J, the junction kept 6 bases outside the gene matches. Germline CDR1 reads DFQATT; CDR2 reads SNEGSKA (reference sequence).

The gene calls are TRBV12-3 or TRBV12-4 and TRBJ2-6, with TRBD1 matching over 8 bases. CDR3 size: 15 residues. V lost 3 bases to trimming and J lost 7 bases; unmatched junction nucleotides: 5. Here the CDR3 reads CASSFRQGAANVLTF. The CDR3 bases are TGTGCCAGCAGTTTTCGGCAGGGGGCAGCCAACGTCCTGACTTTC.

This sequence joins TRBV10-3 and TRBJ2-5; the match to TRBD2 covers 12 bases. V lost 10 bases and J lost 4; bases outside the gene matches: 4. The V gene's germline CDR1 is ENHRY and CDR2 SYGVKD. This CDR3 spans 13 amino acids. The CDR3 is CATTSGGRETQYF. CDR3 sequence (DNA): TGTGCCACGACTAGCGGGGGACGAGAGACCCAGTACTTC.

The CDR3 coding sequence is TGCAGTGCCAACTCCGGGACAGGGGGTCAAGAGACCCAGTACTTC. This encodes CSANSGTGGQETQYF. The gene calls are TRBV20-1 and TRBJ2-5; 11 bases align to TRBD1. Germline V gene sequence: CDR1 DFQATT, CDR2 SNEGSKA (reference sequence). V was clipped by 6 bases and J by 2 bases; unmatched bases: 8. CDR3 length equals 15 residues.